This record covers a single T cell receptor (beta chain). As originally analysed: Reference gene primer amplification yielded estimated nucleated cell counts. Data came from immunoSEQ multiplex PCR; TCRdb stores just in-frame clones and leaves some out. The DNA was the basis for D and trimming; V, J and clone size are from that table. The table shows some 170,000 clones, with 87% occurring only once. This record belongs to a study of blood T cell repertoires in COVID-19. At the level of the study: Spain, Italy and the United States supplied samples that represented acute and convalescent COVID-19. Sample material is recorded as cDNA or gDNA derived from T cells, B-cell-depleted T cells, or PBMCs.

CDR1 and CDR2 from the germline V gene are ENHRY and SYGVKD. V trimming: 2 bases; J trimming: 5 bases; junction bases outside the gene matches: 8. The CDR3 is made up of 17 amino acids. The sequencing sample was made of peripheral blood. The chain is built from TRBV10-3 and TRBJ2-3; the match to TRBD1 covers 12 bases. The sequence was collected from a woman aged 45-65 years with acute or convalescent COVID-19. The CDR3 here is CAISELTGTGGLDTQYF. The CDR3 bases are TGTGCCATCAGTGAGCTAACCGGGACAGGGGGCCTAGATACGCAGTATTTT.